This T cell receptor (beta chain) was sequenced in a study of CD8 T cells in ankylosing spondylitis. CDR1 and CDR2 (germline): MDHEN, SYDVKM. The ends were cut back, 6 bases at V and 4 bases at J, with 11 bases in the middle. The CDR3 has 13 residues. Libraries of TCR beta came from quantitative 5'-RACE with molecular barcodes. TCRdb ran MiXCR on the 5' RACE reads and lists one entry per CDR3 protein. Here the sample spans a few hundred thousand distinct CDR3 sequences, under 20% being singletons. With regard to this clonotype: Its antigen is not known. With a much larger clone just one base away, this may be a read error.

Study-wide results and caveats: The authors found the disease-linked clones to be CD8+ and relatively rare in peripheral blood. The authors reported significant enrichment of disease-linked clones in matched ankylosing spondylitis synovial fluid. It appeared that ankylosing spondylitis blood was characterized by a TCR beta motif of 8 or 9 highly homologous variants.

The rearrangement links TRBV28 to TRBJ2-3; D may be TRBD1 (6 bases). Source material: blood, either unsorted or a sorted T cell fraction (not recorded which). The receptor's source is a male donor with ankylosing spondylitis. CDR3 amino acids: CASRVGGSDTQYF. The CDR3 DNA reads TGTGCCAGCAGGGTTGGGGGCTCAGATACGCAGTATTTT.